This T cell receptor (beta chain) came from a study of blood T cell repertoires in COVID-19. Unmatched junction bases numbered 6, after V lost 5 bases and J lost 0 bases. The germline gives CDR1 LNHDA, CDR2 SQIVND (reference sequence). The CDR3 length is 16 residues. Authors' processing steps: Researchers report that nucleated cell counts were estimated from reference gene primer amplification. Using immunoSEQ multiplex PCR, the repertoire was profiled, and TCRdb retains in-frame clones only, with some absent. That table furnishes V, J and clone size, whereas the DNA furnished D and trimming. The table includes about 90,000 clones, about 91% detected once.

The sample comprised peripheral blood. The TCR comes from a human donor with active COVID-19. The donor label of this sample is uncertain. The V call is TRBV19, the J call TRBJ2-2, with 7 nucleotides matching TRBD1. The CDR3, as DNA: TGTGCCAGTAGTGGGGGACAGAGAGCGAACACCGGGGAGCTGTTTTTT. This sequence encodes CASSGGQRANTGELFF.